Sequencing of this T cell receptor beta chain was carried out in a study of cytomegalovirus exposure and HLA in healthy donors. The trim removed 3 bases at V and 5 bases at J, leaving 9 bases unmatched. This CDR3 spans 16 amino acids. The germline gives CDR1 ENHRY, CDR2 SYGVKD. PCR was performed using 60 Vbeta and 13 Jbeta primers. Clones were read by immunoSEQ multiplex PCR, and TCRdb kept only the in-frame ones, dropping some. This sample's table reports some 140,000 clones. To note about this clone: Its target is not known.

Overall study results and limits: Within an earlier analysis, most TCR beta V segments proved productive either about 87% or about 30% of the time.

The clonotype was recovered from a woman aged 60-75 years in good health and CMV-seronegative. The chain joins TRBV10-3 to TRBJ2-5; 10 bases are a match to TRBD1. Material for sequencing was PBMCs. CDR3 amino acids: CAISDFDRGREETQYF. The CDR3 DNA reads TGTGCCATCAGTGATTTCGACAGGGGGCGCGAGGAGACCCAGTACTTC.